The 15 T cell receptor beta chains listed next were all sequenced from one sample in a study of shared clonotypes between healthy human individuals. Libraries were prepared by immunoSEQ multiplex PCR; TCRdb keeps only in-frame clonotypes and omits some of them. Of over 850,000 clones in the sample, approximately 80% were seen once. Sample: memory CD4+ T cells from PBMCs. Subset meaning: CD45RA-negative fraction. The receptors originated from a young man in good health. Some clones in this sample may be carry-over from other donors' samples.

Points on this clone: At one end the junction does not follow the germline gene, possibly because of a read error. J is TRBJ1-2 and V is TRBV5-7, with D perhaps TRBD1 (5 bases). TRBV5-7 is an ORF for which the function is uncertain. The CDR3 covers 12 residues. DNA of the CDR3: TGTGCCAGCAGCTTGGGTCCGGGACCATGCTCCTTC. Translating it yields CASSLGPGPCSF.

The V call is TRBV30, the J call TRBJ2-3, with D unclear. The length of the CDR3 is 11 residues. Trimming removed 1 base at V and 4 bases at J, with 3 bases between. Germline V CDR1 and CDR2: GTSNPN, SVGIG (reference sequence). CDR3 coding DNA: TGTGCCTGGAGTGAGTCAGATACGCAGTATTTT. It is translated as CAWSESDTQYF.

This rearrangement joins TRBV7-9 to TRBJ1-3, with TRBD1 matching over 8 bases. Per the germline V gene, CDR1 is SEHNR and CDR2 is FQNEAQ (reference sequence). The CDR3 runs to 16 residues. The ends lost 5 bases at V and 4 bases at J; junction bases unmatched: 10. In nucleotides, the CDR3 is TGTGCCAGCAGCAAACCGGGACAGGACTCCGGAAACACCATATATTTT. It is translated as CASSKPGQDSGNTIYF.

CDR3 residues: CASSVAGQLFYGYTF. The CDR3 DNA follows: TGTGCCAGCAGCGTAGCCGGTCAGCTTTTCTATGGCTACACCTTC. The genes are TRBV9 and TRBJ1-2; no clear D gene. V was pared by 0 bases and J by 4 bases, with 13 bases between. The CDR3 extends over 15 amino acids. In germline, CDR1 is SGDLS, CDR2 YYNGEE.

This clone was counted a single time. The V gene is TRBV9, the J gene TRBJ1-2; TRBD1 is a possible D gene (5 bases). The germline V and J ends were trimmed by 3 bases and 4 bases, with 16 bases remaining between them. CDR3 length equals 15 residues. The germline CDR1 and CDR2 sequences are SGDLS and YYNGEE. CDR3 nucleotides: TGTGCCAGCAGCGCGGCGGGGTGGGGGTTCTATGGCTACACCTTC. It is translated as CASSAAGWGFYGYTF.

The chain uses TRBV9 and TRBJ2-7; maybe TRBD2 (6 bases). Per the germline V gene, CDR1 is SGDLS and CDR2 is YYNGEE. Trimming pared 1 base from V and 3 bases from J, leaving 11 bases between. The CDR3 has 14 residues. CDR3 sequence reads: CASSVRGLGYEQYF. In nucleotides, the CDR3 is TGTGCCAGCAGCGTAAGGGGACTGGGCTACGAGCAGTACTTC. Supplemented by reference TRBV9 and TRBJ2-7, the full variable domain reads DSGVTQTPKHLITATGQRVTLRCSPRSGDLSVYWYQQSLDQGLQFLIQYYNGEERAKGNILERFSAQQFPDLHSELNLSSLELGDSALYFCASSVRGLGYEQYFGPGTRLTVT.

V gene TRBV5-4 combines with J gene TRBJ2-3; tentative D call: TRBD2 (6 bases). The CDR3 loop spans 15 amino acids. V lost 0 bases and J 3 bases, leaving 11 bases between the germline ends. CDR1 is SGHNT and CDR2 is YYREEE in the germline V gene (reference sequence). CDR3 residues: CASSLGGVVTDTQYF. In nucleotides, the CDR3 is TGTGCCAGCAGCTTGGGGGGGGTTGTAACAGATACGCAGTATTTT.

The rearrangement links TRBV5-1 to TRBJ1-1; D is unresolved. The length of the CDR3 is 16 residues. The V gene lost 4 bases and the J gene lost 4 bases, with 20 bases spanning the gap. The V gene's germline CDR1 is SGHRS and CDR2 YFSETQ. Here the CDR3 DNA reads TGCGCCAGCAGCCGGGGTTGGGCTAGGGAGGCCACTGAAGCTTTCTTT. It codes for CASSRGWAREATEAFF.

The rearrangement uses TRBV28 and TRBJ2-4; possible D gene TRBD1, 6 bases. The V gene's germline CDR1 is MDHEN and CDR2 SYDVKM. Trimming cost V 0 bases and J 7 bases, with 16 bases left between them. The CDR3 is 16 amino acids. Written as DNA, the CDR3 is TGTGCCAGCAGTTTATGGGGGGCTGTAGGGAGTAACATTCAGTACTTC. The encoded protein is CASSLWGAVGSNIQYF.

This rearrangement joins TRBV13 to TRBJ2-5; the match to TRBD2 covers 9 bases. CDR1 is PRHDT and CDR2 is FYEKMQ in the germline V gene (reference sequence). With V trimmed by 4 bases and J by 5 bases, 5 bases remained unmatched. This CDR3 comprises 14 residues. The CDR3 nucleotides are TGTGCCAGCAGCTGGACTAGCGATATCGAGACCCAGTACTTC. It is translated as CASSWTSDIETQYF. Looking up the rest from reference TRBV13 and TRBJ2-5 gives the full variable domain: AAGVIQSPRHLIKEKRETATLKCYPIPRHDTVYWYQQGPGQDPQFLISFYEKMQSDKGSIPDRFSAQQFSDYHSELNMSSLELGDSALYFCASSWTSDIETQYFGPGTRLLVL.

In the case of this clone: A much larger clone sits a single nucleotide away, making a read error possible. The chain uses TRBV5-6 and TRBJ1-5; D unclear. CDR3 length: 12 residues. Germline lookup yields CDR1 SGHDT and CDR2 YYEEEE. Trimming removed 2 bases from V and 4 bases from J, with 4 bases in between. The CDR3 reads CASSLTNQPQHF. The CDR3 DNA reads TGTGCCAGCAGCTTAACGAATCAGCCCCAGCATTTT.

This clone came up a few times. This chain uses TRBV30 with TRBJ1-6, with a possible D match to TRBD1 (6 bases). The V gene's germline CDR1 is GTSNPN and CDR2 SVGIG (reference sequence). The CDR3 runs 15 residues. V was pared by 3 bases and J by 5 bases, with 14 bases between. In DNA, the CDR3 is TGTGCCTGGAGCTCCGGGGGCGCCCATAATTCACCCCTCCACTTT. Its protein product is CAWSSGGAHNSPLHF.

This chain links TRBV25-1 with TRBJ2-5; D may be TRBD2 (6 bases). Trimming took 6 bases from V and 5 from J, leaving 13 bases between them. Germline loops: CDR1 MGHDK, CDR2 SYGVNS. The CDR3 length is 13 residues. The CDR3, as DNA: TGTGCCAGCAGGGGGTCGGGAGTGGAGACCCAGTACTTC. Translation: CASRGSGVETQYF.

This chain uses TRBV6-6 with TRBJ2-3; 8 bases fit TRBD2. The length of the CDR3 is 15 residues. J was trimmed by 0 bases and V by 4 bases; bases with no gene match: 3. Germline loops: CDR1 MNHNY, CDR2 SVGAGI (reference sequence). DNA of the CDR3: TGTGCCAGCAGTTCTCCGGGGGGGAGCACAGATACGCAGTATTTT. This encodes CASSSPGGSTDTQYF.

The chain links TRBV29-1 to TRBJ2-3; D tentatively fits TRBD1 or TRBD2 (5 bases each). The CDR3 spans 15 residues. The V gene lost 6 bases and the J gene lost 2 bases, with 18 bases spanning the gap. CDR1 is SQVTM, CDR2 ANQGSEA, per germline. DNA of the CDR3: TGCAGCGTACAAGGGACGCCTAGTCTCACAGATACGCAGTATTTT. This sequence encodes CSVQGTPSLTDTQYF.